Following are 26 T cell receptor beta chains from one sample sequenced in a study of blood T cell repertoires in COVID-19. Clones were sequenced by immunoSEQ multiplex PCR, and TCRdb holds only the in-frame ones, with some missing. The data show roughly 260,000 clones, with approximately 85% seen just once and 4.7% held by the top ten. The sample consisted of peripheral blood. The receptors come from a woman aged 65 to 85 with acute or convalescent COVID-19.

V gene TRBV3-1 (or the pseudogene TRBV3-2) combines with J gene TRBJ1-2; a weak D match, TRBD1 (6 bases). The CDR3 has 13 amino acids. Germline-derived CDR1 and CDR2 are LGHDT and YNNKEL (reference sequence). The V gene lost 4 bases and the J gene lost 5 bases, with 11 bases spanning the gap. This CDR3 is CASSRGRGYGYTF. Here the CDR3 DNA reads TGTGCCAGCAGCCGGGGGCGAGGGTATGGCTACACCTTC.

The sample holds a few counts of this clone. V is TRBV6-1 and J is TRBJ1-1; no firm D call. CDR1 and CDR2 from the germline V gene are MNHNS and SASEGT. The V and J ends lost 2 bases and 4 bases respectively, with 8 bases between them. There are 13 residues in the CDR3. The CDR3 region is CASSETSVTEAFF. CDR3 in DNA: TGTGCCAGCAGTGAAACATCCGTCACTGAAGCTTTCTTT.

The chain couples TRBV7-8 to TRBJ2-2, with D tentatively TRBD2 (6 bases). From germline, CDR1 is SGHVS and CDR2 FQNEAQ. The CDR3 contains 14 residues. Trimming took off 5 bases at V and 2 bases at J, with 9 bases between the two ends. The CDR3 loop is CASSLGGNTGELFF. CDR3 sequence (DNA): TGTGCCAGCAGCCTCGGGGGAAACACCGGGGAGCTGTTTTTT.

V gene TRBV5-1 combines with J gene TRBJ2-7; 7 bases are a match to TRBD1. CDR3 size: 14 residues. Germline V gives CDR1 SGHRS, CDR2 YFSETQ. J gave up 3 bases and V 2 bases, and 5 bases lay outside the gene matches. CDR3 coding DNA: TGCGCCAGCAGCTTCACCAGGGGGTACTACGAGCAGTACTTC. Translation: CASSFTRGYYEQYF.

V usage is TRBV6-5 and J usage is TRBJ2-3; 9 bases align to TRBD1. Germline assignment: CDR1 MNHEY and CDR2 SVGAGI. This CDR3 contains 13 residues. V shed 5 bases, J shed 13 bases, and the junction held 10 bases outside the gene matches. In nucleotides, the CDR3 is TGTGCCAGCAGTCCACGGACAGGGGACCAGAAGTATTTT. As protein: CASSPRTGDQKYF.

This chain uses TRBV6-5 with TRBJ1-2, with 9 bases that match TRBD1. The V and J ends lost 2 bases and 4 bases, in that order; junction bases with no gene match: 2. The CDR3 has 14 residues. Germline CDR1 is MNHEY and CDR2 is SVGAGI. This chain's CDR3 is CASSYGQGFYGYTF. The CDR3 DNA reads as TGTGCCAGCAGTTACGGACAGGGGTTCTATGGCTACACCTTC.

This clone was observed once. CDR3 bases: TGTGCCAGCAGCGTGGCCGGGACAGGGGTAGGAAGGGCTTTCTTT. This sequence encodes CASSVAGTGVGRAFF. The chain links TRBV28 to TRBJ1-1; 10 positions agree with TRBD1. Germline V gives CDR1 MDHEN, CDR2 SYDVKM. V lost 6 bases to trimming and J lost 11 bases; unmatched junction nucleotides: 15. This CDR3 region has 15 residues.

This clone was found a few times. The chain recombines TRBV4-2 with TRBJ1-4; a possible D gene is TRBD1 (6 bases). The CDR3 extends over 13 amino acids. Germline V gives CDR1 LGHNA, CDR2 YNFKEQ. V was clipped by 2 bases and J by 9 bases, with 10 bases between them. The CDR3 spells CASSQIQGQKLFF. CDR3 DNA sequence: TGTGCCAGCAGCCAAATCCAGGGGCAAAAACTGTTTTTT.

The genes are TRBV4-1 and TRBJ2-3, with D tentatively TRBD2 (6 bases). The V gene's germline CDR1 is MGHRA and CDR2 YSYEKL. The V and J ends lost 1 base and 0 bases respectively, with 11 bases between them. The CDR3 sequence is 16 residues long. For the CDR3, the DNA is TGCGCCAGCAGCCAAGCCGGTAGCGGCAGCACAGATACGCAGTATTTT. Encoded protein: CASSQAGSGSTDTQYF.

The V call is TRBV7-2, the J call TRBJ1-2, with 7 bases identical to TRBD1. The CDR3 is 15 amino acids. CDR1 SGHTA and CDR2 FQGNSA come from the germline V gene. The J segment lost 5 bases and the V segment lost 3 bases, leaving 9 bases of the junction unmatched. The CDR3 reads CASSLGQQGFYGYTF. In DNA, the CDR3 is TGTGCCAGCAGCTTGGGACAGCAGGGATTTTATGGCTACACCTTC.

The CDR3 DNA reads TGTGCCAGCTCACCCCCCGTTCTCACCGGGGAGCTGTTTTTT. Its protein product is CASSPPVLTGELFF. The chain is built from TRBV18 and TRBJ2-2, with D unresolved. V was clipped by 3 bases and J by 4 bases, with 9 bases between them. CDR1 and CDR2 (germline): KGHSH, LQKENI. This CDR3 is 14 amino acids long.

The chain couples TRBV6-5 to TRBJ2-5, with 8 positions matching TRBD2. V shed 0 bases and J 2 bases; nucleotides not matched to a gene: 2. CDR1 is MNHEY, CDR2 SVGAGI, per germline. This CDR3 spans 15 amino acids. Here the CDR3 reads CASSYSGLEQETQYF. CDR3 nucleotide sequence: TGTGCCAGCAGTTACTCGGGACTAGAACAAGAGACCCAGTACTTC.

This sequence joins TRBV6-5 and TRBJ1-2; TRBD1 might be the D (6 bases). Germline lookup yields CDR1 MNHEY and CDR2 SVGAGI. The V gene lost 6 bases and the J gene lost 2 bases, with 10 bases spanning the gap. The CDR3 sequence is 13 residues long. This CDR3 reads CASRPGQNYGYTF. Written as DNA, the CDR3 is TGTGCCAGCAGGCCGGGACAAAACTATGGCTACACCTTC.

The gene calls are TRBV10-2 and TRBJ1-3; maybe TRBD1 (6 bases). The V gene lost 2 bases and the J gene lost 4 bases, with 15 bases spanning the gap. Germline V gene data show CDR1 as WSHSY and CDR2 as SAAADI. The CDR3 length is 16 residues. The CDR3 loop is CASSELGTLRGNTIYF. In DNA, the CDR3 is TGCGCCAGCAGTGAGCTGGGGACACTGAGAGGAAACACCATATATTTT.

V and J are TRBV19 and TRBJ1-5; the D gene is possibly TRBD1 (6 bases). Per germline, CDR1 LNHDA and CDR2 SQIVND (reference sequence). The length of the CDR3 is 15 residues. Between the trimmed V and J ends, which lost 7 bases and 1 base, there was a span of 14 bases. The CDR3 is CASNGRGLSNQPQHF. The DNA for the CDR3 is TGTGCCAGTAATGGGAGGGGGTTGAGCAATCAGCCCCAGCATTTT.

The rearrangement joins TRBV5-4 to TRBJ2-2, with TRBD1 identical over 10 bases. With V trimmed by 4 bases and J by 7 bases, 7 bases remained unmatched. CDR1 is SGHNT and CDR2 is YYREEE in the germline V gene (reference sequence). This CDR3 is built from 15 residues. CDR3 coding DNA: TGTGCCAGCAGCCCGGGACAGGGGATAGGCGGGGAGCTGTTTTTT. It codes for CASSPGQGIGGELFF.

This rearrangement joins TRBV6-5 to TRBJ1-3; D is possibly TRBD1 (6 bases). Trimming pared 7 bases from V and 3 bases from J, leaving 7 bases between. The length of the CDR3 is 12 residues. CDR1 and CDR2 (germline): MNHEY, SVGAGI. CDR3 amino acids: CASIGGGNTIYF. In DNA, the CDR3 is TGTGCCAGCATAGGGGGTGGAAACACCATATATTTT.

The V gene is TRBV2, the J gene TRBJ1-6, with 7 bases lining up with TRBD1. CDR3 length equals 15 residues. Germline-derived CDR1 and CDR2 are SNHLY and FYNNEI. J was trimmed by 8 bases and V by 5 bases; bases with no gene match: 9. CDR3: CASSPGGPQHSPLHF. The CDR3 DNA follows: TGTGCCAGCAGTCCAGGGGGTCCCCAACATTCACCCCTCCACTTT.

This chain uses TRBV7-8 with TRBJ2-2, with no clear D. Per the germline V gene, CDR1 is SGHVS and CDR2 is FQNEAQ. The length of the CDR3 is 12 residues. Trimming shortened V by 4 bases and J by 7 bases, and 7 bases separated the two germline ends. The CDR3 reads CASSYLIGELFF. In nucleotides, the CDR3 is TGTGCCAGCAGCTATTTAATCGGGGAGCTGTTTTTT.

The chain joins TRBV3-1 (or the pseudogene TRBV3-2) to TRBJ2-3; TRBD2 agrees at 8 bases. Looked up from germline, CDR1 is LGHDT and CDR2 is YNNKEL (reference sequence). The CDR3 sequence is 15 residues long. V lost 5 bases and J lost 3; bases outside the gene matches: 7. CDR3: CASSEPGGRTDTQYF. The CDR3 DNA is TGTGCCAGCAGCGAGCCGGGGGGGAGGACAGATACGCAGTATTTT.

The sample holds one count of this clone. The rearrangement joins TRBV2 to TRBJ1-2; 9 bases align to TRBD1. This CDR3 contains 15 residues. From germline, CDR1 is SNHLY and CDR2 FYNNEI. Trimming cost V 6 bases and J 3 bases; bases outside gene matches: 8. CDR3 coding DNA: TGTGCCAGCAGACCTACCGGGACAGGGCACTATGGCTACACCTTC. Protein product: CASRPTGTGHYGYTF.

This clone was observed a few times. This chain links TRBV30 with TRBJ2-3, with D tentatively TRBD1 (5 bases). The germline V gene has CDR1 GTSNPN and CDR2 SVGIG (reference sequence). Deletions cut 1 base from V and 4 bases from J, with 15 bases between. CDR3 length equals 15 residues. Written as DNA, the CDR3 is TGTGCCTGGAGTGGGCTCGCAGGGCCGGCAGATACGCAGTATTTT. This gives the protein CAWSGLAGPADTQYF.

The chain carries TRBV25-1 and TRBJ2-1; 11 bases line up with TRBD1. Trimming took 5 bases from V and 12 from J; bases not matched to a gene: 9. From germline, CDR1 is MGHDK and CDR2 SYGVNS. This CDR3 contains 14 residues. This CDR3 reads CASSWTGGPEGQFF. The CDR3 DNA sequence: TGTGCCAGCAGTTGGACAGGGGGCCCCGAGGGGCAGTTCTTC. The whole variable domain, remainder taken from reference TRBV25-1 and TRBJ2-1, is EADIYQTPRYLVIGTGKKITLECSQTMGHDKMYWYQQDPGMELHLIHYSYGVNSTEKGDLSSESTVSRIRTEHFPLTLESARPSHTSQYLCASSWTGGPEGQFFGPGTRLTVL.

This chain uses TRBV11-2 with TRBJ2-5, with a possible D match to TRBD2 (5 bases). V lost 5 bases, J lost 5 bases, and 15 bases lay in between. CDR1 is SGHAT and CDR2 is FQNNGV in the germline V gene. The CDR3 consists of 14 residues. CDR3 sequence reads: CASSPGSGGETQYF. The CDR3 DNA sequence: TGTGCCAGCAGCCCGGGTTCGGGCGGGGAGACCCAGTACTTC.

The chain uses TRBV3-1 (or the pseudogene TRBV3-2) and TRBJ2-7; D is possibly TRBD2 (6 bases). V lost 0 bases and J lost 5, with 11 bases in between. The germline V gene has CDR1 LGHDT and CDR2 YNNKEL (reference sequence). The CDR3 spans 14 residues. In nucleotides, the CDR3 is TGTGCCAGCAGCCAAGATCAAACTAGCAACGAGCAGTACTTC. This gives the protein CASSQDQTSNEQYF.

The table lists this clone with a few counts. CDR3 bases: TGTGCCAGCAGCTCAGCGGCGGCGGGTAACTATGGCTACACCTTC. Its translation: CASSSAAAGNYGYTF. This sequence joins TRBV7-9 and TRBJ1-2, with unresolved D. CDR3 size: 15 residues. With 4 bases removed from V and 1 base from J, the gap between germline ends came to 13 bases. The germline CDR1 and CDR2 sequences are SEHNR and FQNEAQ (reference sequence).